This T cell receptor (beta chain) was sequenced for a study of shared clonotypes between healthy human individuals. The study's findings and limits: Richness estimates generally favored naive over memory subsets.

CDR3 size: 13 residues. From germline, CDR1 is SGDLS and CDR2 YYNGEE. V lost 4 bases and J 2 bases, leaving 9 bases between the germline ends. Assay: immunoSEQ multiplex PCR; the TCRdb copy retains only in-frame clones and omits some. The sample lists roughly 1,600,000 clones; 98% were seen once. Concerning this clone itself: Its antigen is undetermined.

The sequenced sample consisted of naive CD4+ T cells sorted from blood. Sample subset: CD45RA+ positively selected. The rearrangement joins TRBV9 to TRBJ2-5; D unresolved. This clonotype originated in a man in his thirties or forties in good health. As DNA, the CDR3 is TGTGCCAGCAGCCCCGGTTTACAAGAGACCCAGTACTTC. This codes for CASSPGLQETQYF.